This TCR beta chain stems from a study of shared clonotypes between healthy human individuals. Across the study: The cohort had two women and a few men, ages 18 to 49. Notes on the study in general: What limited the represented genetic and exposure-history diversity was the small number of donors. Estimated richness values were generally larger in naive subsets than in memory subsets. Around 5.3% of naive CD4 clonotypes were shared across four donors.

On this clone: The antigen is not known.

Libraries were prepared by immunoSEQ multiplex PCR; TCRdb keeps only in-frame clonotypes and omits some of them. The sample lists roughly 2.2 million clones, around 90% occurring once. Germline lookup yields CDR1 SGHRS and CDR2 YFSETQ. The CDR3 loop spans 14 amino acids. V was shortened by 0 bases and J by 9 bases, with 13 bases between the two germline ends. The sample was naive CD4+ T cells from PBMCs. Subset meaning: CD45RA+ positively selected. The TCR sequence derives from a young man in good health. Some clones in this sample may be carry-over from other donors' samples. The chain combines TRBV5-1 with TRBJ2-1; D not resolved. CDR3 sequence reads: CASSLELTSVEQFF. CDR3 bases: TGCGCCAGCAGCTTGGAACTGACGTCGGTTGAGCAGTTCTTC. The full variable domain, with the rest looked up from reference TRBV5-1 and TRBJ2-1, is KAGVTQTPRYLIKTRGQQVTLSCSPISGHRSVSWYQQTPGQGLQFLFEYFSETQRNKGNFPGRFSGRQFSNSRSEMNVSTLELGDSALYLCASSLELTSVEQFFGPGTRLTVL.